This TCR beta chain is drawn from a study of cytomegalovirus exposure and HLA in healthy donors. Clones were sequenced by immunoSEQ multiplex PCR, and TCRdb holds only the in-frame ones, with some missing. The table lists roughly 75,000 clones, 94% of them singletons. General study findings and limits: Roughly 170 TCR beta chains were listed as cytomegalovirus-associated.

The donors formed part of the approximately 120-subject validation cohort, distinct from the roughly 640-subject first cohort. As concerns this clone: Its cognate antigen is unknown.

Germline V lookup: CDR1 MDHEN, CDR2 SYDVKM. This CDR3 is built from 16 residues. After removal of 1 base from V and 4 bases from J, the junction contained 7 bases not matched to a gene. The source of this sequence is a young man in good health and CMV-seropositive. The chain recombines TRBV28 with TRBJ2-3, with 8 bases that match TRBD1. Sequenced: PBMCs. The CDR3 DNA sequence: TGTGCCAGCAGTTTATCCGGGACAGGCTCTCCAGATACGCAGTATTTT. Translating it yields CASSLSGTGSPDTQYF.